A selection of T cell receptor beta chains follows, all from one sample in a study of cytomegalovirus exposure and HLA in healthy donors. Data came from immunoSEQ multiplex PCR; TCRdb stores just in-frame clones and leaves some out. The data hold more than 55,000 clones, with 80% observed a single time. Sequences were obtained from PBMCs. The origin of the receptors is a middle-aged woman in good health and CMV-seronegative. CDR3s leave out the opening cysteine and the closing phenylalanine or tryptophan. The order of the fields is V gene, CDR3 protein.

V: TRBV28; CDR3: ASSILSGNTIY
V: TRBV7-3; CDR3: ASSTTSGTSYNEQF
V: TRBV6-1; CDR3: ASRESGSTNEKLF
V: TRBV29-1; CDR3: SVGGDLEGGYT
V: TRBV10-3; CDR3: AISETGDTGELF
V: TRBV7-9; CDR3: ASSLEPQGAPNEKLF
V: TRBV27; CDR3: ASSLSVAGEREDTQY
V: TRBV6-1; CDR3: ASSEAFLAGGGNTGELF
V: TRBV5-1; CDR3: ASSLVIAGVNEQF
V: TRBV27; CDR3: ASSLFGHGGQPQH
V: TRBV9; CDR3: ASSPSGTSGYNEQF
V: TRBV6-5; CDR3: ASSYYPVPQKLF
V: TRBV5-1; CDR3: ASSLGLAGGHNEQF
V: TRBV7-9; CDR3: ASSLTTYEQY
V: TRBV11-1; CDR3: ASSLDRVQETQY
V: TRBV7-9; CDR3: ASSLAVRDYEQY
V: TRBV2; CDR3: ATFKGLAARNNEQF
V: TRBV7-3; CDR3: ASSLQAGATNEQF
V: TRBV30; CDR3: AWTRSGGGYT
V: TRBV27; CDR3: ASRTAGNLNTGELF
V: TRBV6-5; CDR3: ASGHYYTDTQY
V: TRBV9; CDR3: ASSGGQNYGYT
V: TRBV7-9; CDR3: ASSLASRTGGYEQY
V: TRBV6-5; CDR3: ASSYRAGVGQPQH
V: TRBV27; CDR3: ASSLSGRNTGELF
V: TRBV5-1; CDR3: ASGGQSTDTQY
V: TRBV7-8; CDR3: ASSRQGPYEQY
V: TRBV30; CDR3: AWSVRSTATYEQY
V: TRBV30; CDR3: AWSSTSRVLGEQF
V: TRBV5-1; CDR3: ASSQTTSGGSYEQY
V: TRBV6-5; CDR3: ATQGAGGRAGELF
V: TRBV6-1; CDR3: ASSETSGSVEQY
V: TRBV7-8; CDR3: ASTPRTEGNEQF
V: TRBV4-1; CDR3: ASSPTPGQGGSSYNSPLH
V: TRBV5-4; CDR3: ASSLRVGYTEAF
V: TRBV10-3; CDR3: AISTTNQETQY
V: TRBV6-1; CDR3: ASSEAHSGGSYNEQF
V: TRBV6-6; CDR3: ASSHGGNSGANVLT
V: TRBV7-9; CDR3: ASSGRGLGETQY
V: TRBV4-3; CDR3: ASSPYEAGESGANVLT
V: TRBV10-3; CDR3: AISESLAEPYEQY
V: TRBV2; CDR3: ASRRTGEFYEQY
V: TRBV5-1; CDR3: ASSLAGGGNEQF
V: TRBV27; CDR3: ASRTSGRINEQY
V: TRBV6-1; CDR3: ASRGQWAENNEQF
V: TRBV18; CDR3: ASSSGSFNQPQH
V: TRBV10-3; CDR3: AISDRGSGTYNEQF
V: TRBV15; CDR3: ATSRDRGPYEQY
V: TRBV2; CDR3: ASSRQGASNQPQH
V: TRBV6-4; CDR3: ASSERAGTGHQPQH
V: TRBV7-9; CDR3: ASSFFPAGVGGELF
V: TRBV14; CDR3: ASSPRVRAGGEQF
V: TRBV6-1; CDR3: ASSDWARGPQH
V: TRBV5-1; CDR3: ASSLGGTAISYEQY
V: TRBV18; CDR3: ASSPLETAMNTEAF
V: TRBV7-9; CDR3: ASNTGLAAYNEQF
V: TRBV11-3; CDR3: ASSEGRGTRTTDTQY
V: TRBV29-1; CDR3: SVGNTGELF
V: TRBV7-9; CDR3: ASRRGTVNTEAF
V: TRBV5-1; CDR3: ASSLGTGRDNSPLH